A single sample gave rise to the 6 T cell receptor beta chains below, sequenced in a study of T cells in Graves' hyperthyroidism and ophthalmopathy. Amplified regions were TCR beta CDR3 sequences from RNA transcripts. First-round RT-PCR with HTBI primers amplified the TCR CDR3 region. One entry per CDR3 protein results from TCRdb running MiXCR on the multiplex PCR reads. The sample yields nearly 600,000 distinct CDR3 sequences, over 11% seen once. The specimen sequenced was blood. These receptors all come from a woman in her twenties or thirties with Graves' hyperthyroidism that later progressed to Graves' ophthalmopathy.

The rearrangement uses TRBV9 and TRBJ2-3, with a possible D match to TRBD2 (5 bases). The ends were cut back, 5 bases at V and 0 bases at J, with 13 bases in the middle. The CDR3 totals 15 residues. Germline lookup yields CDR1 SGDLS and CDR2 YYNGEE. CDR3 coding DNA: TGTGCCAGCAGTGTCGGGATTCTTAGCACAGATACGCAGTATTTT. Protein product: CASSVGILSTDTQYF.

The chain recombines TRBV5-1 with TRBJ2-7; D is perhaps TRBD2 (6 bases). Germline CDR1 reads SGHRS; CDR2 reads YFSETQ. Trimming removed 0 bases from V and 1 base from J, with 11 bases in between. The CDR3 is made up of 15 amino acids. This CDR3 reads CASSLELASSYEQYF. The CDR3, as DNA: TGCGCCAGCAGCTTGGAACTAGCTTCATCCTACGAGCAGTACTTC.

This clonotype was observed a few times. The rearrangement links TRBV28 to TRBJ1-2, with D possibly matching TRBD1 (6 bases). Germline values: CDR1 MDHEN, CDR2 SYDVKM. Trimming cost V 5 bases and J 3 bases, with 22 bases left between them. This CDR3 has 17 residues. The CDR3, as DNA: TGTGCCAGCAGTCTCCCCCCAGGGGCGGGTAATTACTATGGCTACACCTTC. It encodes CASSLPPGAGNYYGYTF.

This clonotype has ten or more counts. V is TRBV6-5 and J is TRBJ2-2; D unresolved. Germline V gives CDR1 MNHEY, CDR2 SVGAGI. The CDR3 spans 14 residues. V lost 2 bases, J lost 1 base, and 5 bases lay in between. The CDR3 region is CASSYNGNTGELFF. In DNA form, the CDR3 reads TGTGCCAGCAGTTACAACGGGAACACCGGGGAGCTGTTTTTT.

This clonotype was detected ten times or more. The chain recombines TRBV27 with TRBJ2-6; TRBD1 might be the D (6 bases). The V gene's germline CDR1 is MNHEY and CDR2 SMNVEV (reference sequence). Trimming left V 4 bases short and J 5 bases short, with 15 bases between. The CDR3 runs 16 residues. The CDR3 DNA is TGTGCCAGCAGTTCTTCAGGACAGTCCAGGGCCAACGTCCTGACTTTC. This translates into CASSSSGQSRANVLTF.

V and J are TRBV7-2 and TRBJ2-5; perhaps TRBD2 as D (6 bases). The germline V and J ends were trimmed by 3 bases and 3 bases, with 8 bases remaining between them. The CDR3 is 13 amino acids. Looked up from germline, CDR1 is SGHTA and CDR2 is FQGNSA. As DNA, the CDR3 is TGTGCCAGCAGCTTGAGGACTAAAGAGACCCAGTACTTC. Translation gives CASSLRTKETQYF.